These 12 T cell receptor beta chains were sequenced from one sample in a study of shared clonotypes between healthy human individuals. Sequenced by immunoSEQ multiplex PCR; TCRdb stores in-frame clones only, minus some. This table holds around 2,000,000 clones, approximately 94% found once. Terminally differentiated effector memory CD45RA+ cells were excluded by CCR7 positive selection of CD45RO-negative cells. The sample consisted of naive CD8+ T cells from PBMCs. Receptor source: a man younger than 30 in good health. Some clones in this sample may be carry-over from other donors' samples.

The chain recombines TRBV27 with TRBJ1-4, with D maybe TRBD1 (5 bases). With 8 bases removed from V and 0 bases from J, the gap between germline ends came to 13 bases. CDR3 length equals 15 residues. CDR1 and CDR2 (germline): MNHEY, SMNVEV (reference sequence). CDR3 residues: CASGPGPATNEKLFF. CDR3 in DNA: TGTGCCAGCGGACCAGGGCCTGCAACTAATGAAAAACTGTTTTTT.

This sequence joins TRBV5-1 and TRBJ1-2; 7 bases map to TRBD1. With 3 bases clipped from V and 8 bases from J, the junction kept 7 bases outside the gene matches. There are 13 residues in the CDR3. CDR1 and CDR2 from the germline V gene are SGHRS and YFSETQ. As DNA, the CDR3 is TGCGCCAGCAGCTCGAGACAGGGCTTCGGCTACACCTTC. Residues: CASSSRQGFGYTF. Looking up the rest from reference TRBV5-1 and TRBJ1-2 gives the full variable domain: KAGVTQTPRYLIKTRGQQVTLSCSPISGHRSVSWYQQTPGQGLQFLFEYFSETQRNKGNFPGRFSGRQFSNSRSEMNVSTLELGDSALYLCASSSRQGFGYTFGSGTRLTVV.

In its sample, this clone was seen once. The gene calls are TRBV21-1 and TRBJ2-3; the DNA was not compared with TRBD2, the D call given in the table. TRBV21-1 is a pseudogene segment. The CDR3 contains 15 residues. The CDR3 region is CASSGATENPDTQYF. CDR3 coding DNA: TGTGCCAGCAGCGGAGCCACCGAGAACCCAGATACGCAGTATTTT.

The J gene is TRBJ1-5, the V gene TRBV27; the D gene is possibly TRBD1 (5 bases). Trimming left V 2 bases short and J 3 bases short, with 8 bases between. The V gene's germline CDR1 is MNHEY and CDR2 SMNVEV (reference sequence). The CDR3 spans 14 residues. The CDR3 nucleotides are TGTGCCAGCAGTTTAGACAGATACAATCAGCCCCAGCATTTT. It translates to CASSLDRYNQPQHF.

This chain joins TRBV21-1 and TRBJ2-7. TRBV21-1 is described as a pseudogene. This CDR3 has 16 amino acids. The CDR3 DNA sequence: TGTGCCAGCAGCAAATTAGAGTCAGGGCGGAGGTACGAGCAGTACTTC. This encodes CASSKLESGRRYEQYF.

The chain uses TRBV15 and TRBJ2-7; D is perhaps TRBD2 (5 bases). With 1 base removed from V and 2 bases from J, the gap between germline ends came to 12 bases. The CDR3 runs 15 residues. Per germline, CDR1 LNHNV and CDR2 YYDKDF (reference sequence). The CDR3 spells CATSRATTNTYEQYF. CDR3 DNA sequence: TGTGCCACCAGCAGAGCCACGACTAACACCTACGAGCAGTACTTC.

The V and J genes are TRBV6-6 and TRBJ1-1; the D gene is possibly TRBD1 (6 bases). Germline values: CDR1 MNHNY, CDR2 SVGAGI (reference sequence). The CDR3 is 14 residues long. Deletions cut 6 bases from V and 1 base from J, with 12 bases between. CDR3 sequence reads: CASSPQGTNTEAFF. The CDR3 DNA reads TGTGCCAGCAGCCCACAGGGTACGAACACTGAAGCTTTCTTT.

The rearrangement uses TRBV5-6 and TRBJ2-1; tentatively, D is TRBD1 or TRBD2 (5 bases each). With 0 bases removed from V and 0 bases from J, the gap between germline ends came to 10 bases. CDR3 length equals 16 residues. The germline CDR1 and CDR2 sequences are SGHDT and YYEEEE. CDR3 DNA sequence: TGTGCCAGCAGCTTGGGAGGGGCGAGCTCCTACAATGAGCAGTTCTTC. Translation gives CASSLGGASSYNEQFF.

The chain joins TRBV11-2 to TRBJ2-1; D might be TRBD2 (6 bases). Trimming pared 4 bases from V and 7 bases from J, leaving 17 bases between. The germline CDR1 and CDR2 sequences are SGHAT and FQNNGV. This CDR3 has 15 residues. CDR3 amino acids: CASSSRDSKMNEQFF. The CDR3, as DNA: TGTGCCAGCAGCTCCCGGGACTCGAAAATGAATGAGCAGTTCTTC. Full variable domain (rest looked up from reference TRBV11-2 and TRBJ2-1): EAGVAQSPRYKIIEKRQSVAFWCNPISGHATLYWYQQILGQGPKLLIQFQNNGVVDDSQLPKDRFSAERLKGVDSTLKIQPAKLEDSAVYLCASSSRDSKMNEQFFGPGTRLTVL.

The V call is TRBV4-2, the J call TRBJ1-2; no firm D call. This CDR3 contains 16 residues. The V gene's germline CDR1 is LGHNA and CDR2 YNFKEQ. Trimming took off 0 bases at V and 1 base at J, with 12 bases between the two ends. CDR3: CASSQDEGLINYGYTF. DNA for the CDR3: TGTGCCAGCAGCCAAGATGAAGGGCTGATTAACTATGGCTACACCTTC.

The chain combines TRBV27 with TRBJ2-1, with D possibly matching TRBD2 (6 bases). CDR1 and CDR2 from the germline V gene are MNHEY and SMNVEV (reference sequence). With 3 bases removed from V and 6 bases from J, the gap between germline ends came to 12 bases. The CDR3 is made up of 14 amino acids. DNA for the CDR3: TGTGCCAGCAGTTTGGAGGGAGAGGTCAATGAGCAGTTCTTC. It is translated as CASSLEGEVNEQFF.

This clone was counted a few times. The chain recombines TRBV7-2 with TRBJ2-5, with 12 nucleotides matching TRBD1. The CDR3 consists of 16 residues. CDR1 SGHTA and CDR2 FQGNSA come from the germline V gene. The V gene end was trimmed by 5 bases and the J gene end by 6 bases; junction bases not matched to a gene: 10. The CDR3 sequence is CASSRPGQGAVKTQYF. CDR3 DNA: TGTGCCAGCAGCCGACCGGGACAGGGGGCGGTAAAGACCCAGTACTTC. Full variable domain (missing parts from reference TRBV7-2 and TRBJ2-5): GAGVSQSPSNKVTEKGKDVELRCDPISGHTALYWYRQSLGQGLEFLIYFQGNSAPDKSGLPSDRFSAERTGGSVSTLTIQRTQQEDSAVYLCASSRPGQGAVKTQYFGPGTRLLVL.